This TCR beta chain comes out of a study of T cell responses to AZD1222 COVID-19 vaccine. Germline CDR1 is MNHEY and CDR2 is SMNVEV (reference sequence). This CDR3 is built from 15 residues. Between the trimmed V and J ends, which lost 6 bases and 5 bases, there was a span of 19 bases. This table comes from immunoSEQ multiplex PCR, and its TCRdb copy is limited to in-frame clones, with some not included. Counted here are 110,000 or so clones, over 75% occurring once; the ten biggest clones make up about 2.5%. This TCR was sampled from an adult in good health. The chain is built from TRBV27 and TRBJ2-5; the D gene is possibly TRBD2 (6 bases). This specimen consisted of peripheral blood, obtained on day 0 of AZD1222 vaccination. The CDR3 is CASSREGGFGETQYF. The CDR3 DNA reads TGTGCCAGCAGCCGCGAAGGAGGGTTTGGGGAGACCCAGTACTTC.